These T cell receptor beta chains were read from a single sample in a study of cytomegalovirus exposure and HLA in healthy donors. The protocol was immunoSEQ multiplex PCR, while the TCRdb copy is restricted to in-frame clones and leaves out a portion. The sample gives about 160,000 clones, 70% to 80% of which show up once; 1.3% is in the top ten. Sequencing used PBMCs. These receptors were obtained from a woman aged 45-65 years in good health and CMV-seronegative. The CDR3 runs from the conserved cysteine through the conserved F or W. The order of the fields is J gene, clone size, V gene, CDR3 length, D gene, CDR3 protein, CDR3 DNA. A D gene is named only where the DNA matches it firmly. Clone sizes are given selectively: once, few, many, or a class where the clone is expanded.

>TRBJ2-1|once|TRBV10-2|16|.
CASSEYGGPSYNEQFF
TGCGCCAGCAGTGAGTACGGGGGACCCTCCTACAATGAGCAGTTCTTC
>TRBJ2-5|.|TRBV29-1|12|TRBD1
CSALTGGETQYF
TGCAGCGCCCTGACAGGGGGGGAGACCCAGTACTTC
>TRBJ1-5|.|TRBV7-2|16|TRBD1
CASSLGDRVSLQPQHF
TGTGCCAGCAGCTTAGGGGACAGGGTTTCTCTTCAGCCCCAGCATTTT
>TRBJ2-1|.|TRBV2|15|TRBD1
CASSGDRGPHNEQFF
TGTGCCAGCAGCGGGGACAGGGGGCCCCACAATGAGCAGTTCTTC
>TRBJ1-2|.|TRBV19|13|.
CASSAGGAYGYTF
TGTGCCAGTAGTGCGGGGGGGGCGTATGGCTACACCTTC
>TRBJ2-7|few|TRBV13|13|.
CASSLDKTYEQYF
TGTGCCAGCAGCTTAGACAAGACCTACGAGCAGTACTTC
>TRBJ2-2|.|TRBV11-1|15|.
CASRQTGTNTGELFF
TGTGCCAGCAGACAAACCGGGACTAACACCGGGGAGCTGTTTTTT
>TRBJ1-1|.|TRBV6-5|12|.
CASSGLGTEAFF
TGTGCCAGCAGCGGGTTGGGCACTGAAGCTTTCTTT
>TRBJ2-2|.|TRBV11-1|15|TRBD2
CATTSGRGNTGELFF
TGTGCCACCACTAGCGGGAGGGGGAACACCGGGGAGCTGTTTTTT
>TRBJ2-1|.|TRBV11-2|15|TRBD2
CASSDRGTRTNEQFF
TGTGCCAGCAGCGACCGGGGGACTAGAACCAATGAGCAGTTCTTC
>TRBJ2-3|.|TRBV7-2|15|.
CASTRSGARTDTQYF
TGTGCCAGCACTCGAAGCGGCGCTCGCACAGATACGCAGTATTTT
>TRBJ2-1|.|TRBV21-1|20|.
CASSKAPFERGWVDYNEQFF
TGTGCCAGCAGCAAAGCACCGTTTGAGCGGGGGTGGGTGGACTACAATGAGCAGTTCTTC
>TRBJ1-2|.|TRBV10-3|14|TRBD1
CAISLSTGNTGYTF
TGTGCCATCAGTCTCTCGACAGGGAATACTGGCTACACCTTC
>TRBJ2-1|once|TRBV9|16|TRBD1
CASSVDLGQADNEQFF
TGTGCCAGCAGCGTAGATTTGGGACAGGCGGACAATGAGCAGTTCTTC
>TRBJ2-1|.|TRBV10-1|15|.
CASSVLGGAIDEQFF
TGCGCCAGCAGTGTATTAGGAGGGGCAATCGATGAGCAGTTCTTC
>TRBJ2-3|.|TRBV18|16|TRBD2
CASSPTVGGSTDTQYF
TGTGCCAGCTCACCGACTGTGGGGGGGAGCACAGATACGCAGTATTTT
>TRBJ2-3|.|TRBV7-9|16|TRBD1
CASSPRGTGTGDTQYF
TGTGCCAGCAGCCCGCGCGGGACAGGGACTGGAGATACGCAGTATTTT
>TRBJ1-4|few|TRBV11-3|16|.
CARRPTDITTNEKLFF
TGTGCCAGAAGACCGACGGACATCACAACTAATGAAAAACTGTTTTTT
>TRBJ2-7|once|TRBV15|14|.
CATSSGETPYEQYF
TGTGCCACCAGCTCGGGGGAGACTCCCTACGAGCAGTACTTC